The T cell receptor (beta chain) under discussion was sequenced for a study of blood T cell repertoires in COVID-19. In the study overall: Sites in the United States, Italy and Spain provided acute and convalescent COVID-19 samples. From T cells, B-cell-depleted T cells, or PBMCs came the material, which was cDNA or gDNA.

The germline V gene has CDR1 SQVTM and CDR2 ANQGSEA. The CDR3 is 12 residues long. The ends were cut back, 4 bases at V and 0 bases at J, with 6 bases in the middle. Source study methods: Amplifying reference gene primers gave estimates of nucleated cell counts. The assay was immunoSEQ multiplex PCR, and TCRdb's table has in-frame clones only and misses some. V and J calls and clone size follow that table, whereas D and trimming were derived from the DNA. The sample carries about 130,000 clones, roughly 89% recorded once. The receptor's source is a man aged 45-60 years with active or convalescent COVID-19. Sequences were obtained from peripheral blood. The rearrangement joins TRBV29-1 to TRBJ2-5; no clear D gene. DNA for the CDR3: TGCAGCGTTGGGGCAGACCAAGAGACCCAGTACTTC. This codes for CSVGADQETQYF.